Following are 32 T cell receptor beta chains from one sample sequenced in a study of vaccination effects on CD4 cells after COVID-19. These receptors have no known antigen. Subsequent to about 10 days of culture, CD4+ T cells were isolated. Method: immunoSEQ multiplex PCR; TCRdb's copy keeps in-frame clones and lacks some. This table holds roughly 50,000 clones, approximately 61% found once. Sequences were derived from CD4+ T cells from PBMCs cultured without peptide, sampled before COVID-19 vaccination. The receptors derive from a human donor who received a COVID-19 vaccine.

This rearrangement joins TRBV5-4 to TRBJ1-2; the D gene is possibly TRBD1 (6 bases). Germline CDR1 SGHNT, CDR2 YYREEE (reference sequence). V lost 5 bases, J lost 3 bases, and 17 bases lay in between. This CDR3 has 15 amino acids. DNA for the CDR3: TGTGCCAGCAGATTTATGTGGGGGCGAGACTATGGCTACACCTTC. It specifies CASRFMWGRDYGYTF.

This clone was counted a few times. The chain links TRBV30 to TRBJ1-3; no reliable D call. CDR3 length: 15 residues. The ends were cut back, 0 bases at V and 1 base at J, with 10 bases in the middle. The germline CDR1 and CDR2 sequences are GTSNPN and SVGIG (reference sequence). CDR3 DNA sequence: TGTGCCTGGAGTGTACGTTGGGGTTCTGGAAACACCATATATTTT. Translation: CAWSVRWGSGNTIYF.

This clone has only one observation. The genes are TRBV15 and TRBJ1-2, with D perhaps matching TRBD1 (5 bases). Trimming stripped 1 base from V and 6 bases from J, with 18 bases between. The CDR3 covers 16 residues. CDR1 and CDR2 (germline): LNHNV, YYDKDF (reference sequence). Here the CDR3 reads CATSRGYRREEDGYTF. Here the CDR3 DNA reads TGTGCCACCAGCAGAGGATACAGGAGAGAGGAGGATGGCTACACCTTC.

V gene TRBV12-3 or TRBV12-4 combines with J gene TRBJ2-7; D not resolved. Trimming left V 3 bases short and J 0 bases short, with 6 bases between. The CDR3 has 13 residues. The CDR3 sequence is CASSLAASYEQYF. For the CDR3, the DNA is TGTGCCAGCAGTTTGGCAGCCTCCTACGAGCAGTACTTC.

There are a few counts of this clone. The chain is built from TRBV7-3 and TRBJ1-1; D remains unclear. V was pared by 0 bases and J by 2 bases, with 7 bases between. This CDR3 has 14 residues. Germline V gives CDR1 SGHTA, CDR2 FQGTGA. CDR3 protein: CASSLTGINTEAFF. The DNA of the CDR3 is TGTGCCAGCAGCTTAACCGGGATTAACACTGAAGCTTTCTTT.

The rearrangement links TRBV2 to TRBJ2-5; TRBD1 aligns across 7 bases. J was trimmed by 2 bases and V by 7 bases; bases with no gene match: 1. Germline CDR1 reads SNHLY; CDR2 reads FYNNEI. The CDR3 is 12 residues long. The CDR3 reads CASMGQQETQYF. CDR3 nucleotides: TGTGCCAGCATGGGACAGCAAGAGACCCAGTACTTC.

This clone was seen once. The chain combines TRBV15 with TRBJ2-3; TRBD1 matches 7 bases. V gave up 3 bases and J gave up 6 bases; unmatched junction bases: 6. The CDR3 extends over 14 amino acids. The V gene's germline CDR1 is LNHNV and CDR2 YYDKDF (reference sequence). Here the CDR3 DNA reads TGTGCCACCAGCAGGACAGGGACGGGGGATACGCAGTATTTT. Translation gives CATSRTGTGDTQYF.

V gene TRBV6-6 combines with J gene TRBJ1-4; no definite D call. The CDR3 contains 14 residues. V dropped 5 bases and J dropped 0 bases, with 7 bases sitting between them. Per the germline V gene, CDR1 is MNHNY and CDR2 is SVGAGI (reference sequence). Here the CDR3 DNA reads TGTGCCAGCAGTCGAGAGGCAACTAATGAAAAACTGTTTTTT. This codes for CASSREATNEKLFF.

This clone has just a few counts. The genes are TRBV7-2 and TRBJ2-7; D is ambiguous. With 2 bases removed from V and 3 bases from J, the gap between germline ends came to 8 bases. This CDR3 has 13 residues. Germline V gene lookup returns CDR1 SGHTA and CDR2 FQGNSA. This CDR3 reads CASSLSRDYEQYF. The CDR3 DNA is TGTGCCAGCAGCTTAAGTAGAGACTACGAGCAGTACTTC.

The V and J genes are TRBV7-3 and TRBJ2-1; D gene unclear. The germline gives CDR1 SGHTA, CDR2 FQGTGA. The CDR3 loop spans 13 amino acids. With 3 bases removed from V and 10 bases from J, the gap between germline ends came to 13 bases. Here the CDR3 reads CASSFWEGQEQFF. For the CDR3, the DNA is TGTGCCAGCAGCTTCTGGGAAGGGCAAGAGCAGTTCTTC.

This clone has just one count. The V call is TRBV29-1, the J call TRBJ2-1, with 8 bases matching TRBD1. From germline, CDR1 is SQVTM and CDR2 ANQGSEA. The length of the CDR3 is 14 residues. Germline trimming cut 1 base from V and 7 bases from J; bases unmatched to any gene: 6. DNA for the CDR3: TGCAGCGTTGAAGCCCAGGGGGCGGGTAATGAGCAGTTCTTC. As protein: CSVEAQGAGNEQFF.

This clone turned up a few times. V usage is TRBV2 and J usage is TRBJ1-1; D is uncertain. Germline-derived CDR1 and CDR2 are SNHLY and FYNNEI. The V gene lost 1 base and the J gene lost 5 bases, with 8 bases spanning the gap. The length of the CDR3 is 13 residues. Here the CDR3 reads CASSEEGGTEAFF. The CDR3 DNA sequence: TGTGCCAGCAGTGAAGAGGGCGGAACTGAAGCTTTCTTT.

V and J are TRBV6-5 and TRBJ1-1; D is possibly TRBD1 (5 bases). V shed 6 bases and J shed 5 bases, with 19 bases lying between them. There are 15 residues in the CDR3. Per the germline V gene, CDR1 is MNHEY and CDR2 is SVGAGI. CDR3 in amino acids: CASSPSWGGRTEAFF. The CDR3 DNA sequence: TGTGCCAGCAGCCCCTCCTGGGGGGGGAGGACTGAAGCTTTCTTT.

This chain uses TRBV4-3 with TRBJ2-5, with D unresolved. This CDR3 has 13 residues. Between the trimmed V and J ends, which lost 0 bases and 4 bases, there was a span of 6 bases. Germline CDR1 reads LGHNA; CDR2 reads YSLEER. In DNA, the CDR3 is TGCGCCAGCAGCCAAGATCGGTTAGAGACCCAGTACTTC. Its protein is CASSQDRLETQYF.

The chain couples TRBV11-3 to TRBJ1-5; D possibly corresponds to TRBD1 (6 bases). V lost 0 bases to trimming and J lost 0 bases, with 21 bases between them. The germline gives CDR1 SGHNT, CDR2 YENEEA. The CDR3 loop spans 20 amino acids. CDR3 DNA: TGTGCCAGCAGCTTAGATTCACGCGAGGGGGTACCCCTTAGCAATCAGCCCCAGCATTTT. Translating gives CASSLDSREGVPLSNQPQHF.

The CDR3 nucleotides read TGTGCCAGCAGCTCCGGGACAGCCAACTACGAGCAGTACTTC. This translates into CASSSGTANYEQYF. The rearrangement joins TRBV7-9 to TRBJ2-7; 7 nucleotides line up with TRBD1. V was pared by 4 bases and J by 3 bases, with 6 bases of the junction left unmatched. This CDR3 has 14 amino acids. Germline CDR1 SEHNR, CDR2 FQNEAQ (reference sequence).

CDR3: CASSPGKGSGTEAFF. The DNA of the CDR3 is TGTGCCAGCTCACCGGGGAAGGGGAGTGGCACTGAAGCTTTCTTT. The rearrangement joins TRBV18 to TRBJ1-1; D perhaps matches TRBD1 (5 bases). The germline gives CDR1 KGHSH, CDR2 LQKENI. This CDR3 has 15 residues. V was cut by 3 bases and J by 4 bases, with 15 bases left in between.

The rearrangement uses TRBV19 and TRBJ1-2; D may be TRBD1 (6 bases). CDR1 is LNHDA and CDR2 is SQIVND in the germline V gene (reference sequence). Between the trimmed V and J ends, which lost 5 bases and 0 bases, there was a span of 13 bases. The CDR3 sequence is 15 residues long. The CDR3: CASSRQVGPNYGYTF. DNA for the CDR3: TGTGCCAGTAGTCGACAGGTGGGCCCTAACTATGGCTACACCTTC.

The chain combines TRBV4-2 with TRBJ1-5, with D maybe TRBD1 (5 bases). V was shortened by 1 base and J by 4 bases, with 5 bases between the two germline ends. CDR3 length: 13 residues. Germline V lookup: CDR1 LGHNA, CDR2 YNFKEQ. The CDR3 region is CASSQGQNQPQHF. CDR3 DNA: TGTGCCAGCAGCCAAGGACAGAATCAGCCCCAGCATTTT.

By its share, this clone is medium-sized. The rearrangement joins TRBV5-4 to TRBJ2-7; D might be TRBD1 (5 bases). From germline, CDR1 is SGHNT and CDR2 YYREEE (reference sequence). The CDR3 is 14 amino acids. The V gene lost 0 bases and the J gene lost 4 bases, with 11 bases spanning the gap. The CDR3 DNA sequence: TGTGCCAGCAGCTTGGCCGAAGGGGCGTACGAGCAGTACTTC. Translated: CASSLAEGAYEQYF.

The chain links TRBV6-2 or TRBV6-3 to TRBJ1-2, with TRBD1 as a possible D gene (5 bases). The CDR3 runs to 13 residues. Germline V gene data show CDR1 as MNHEY and CDR2 as SVGEGT. The V end was cut by 2 bases, the J end by 8 bases, with 12 bases between. CDR3 nucleotides: TGTGCCAGCAGTTACGCAGGGACTGGGGGCTACACCTTC. Translated, it gives CASSYAGTGGYTF.

The CDR3 DNA follows: TGTGCCTGGAGTATTACGGGGCGGAACTATGGCTACACCTTC. Residues: CAWSITGRNYGYTF. This chain links TRBV30 with TRBJ1-2, with a weak D call TRBD1 (5 bases). Between the trimmed V and J ends, which lost 2 bases and 2 bases, there was a span of 12 bases. The CDR3 is 14 amino acids. Germline V gene lookup returns CDR1 GTSNPN and CDR2 SVGIG (reference sequence).

This rearrangement joins TRBV11-2 to TRBJ1-1, with 8 bases lining up with TRBD1. The CDR3 loop spans 12 amino acids. The V and J ends lost 5 bases and 7 bases, in that order; junction bases with no gene match: 3. CDR1 and CDR2 from the germline V gene are SGHAT and FQNNGV. The CDR3 nucleotides read TGTGCCAGCAGCCCGACAGGGGTTGAAGCTTTCTTT. Its protein product is CASSPTGVEAFF.

The rearrangement links TRBV4-2 to TRBJ2-3, with TRBD1 identical over 10 bases. The V gene's germline CDR1 is LGHNA and CDR2 YNFKEQ. The CDR3 contains 16 residues. Unmatched junction bases numbered 5, after V lost 2 bases and J lost 3 bases. The CDR3: CASSQNWGQGTDTQYF. The CDR3 nucleotides are TGTGCCAGCAGCCAAAATTGGGGACAGGGGACAGATACGCAGTATTTT.

CDR3 protein: CASSPSTSGGYEQYF. The CDR3 DNA reads TGTGCCAGCAGCCCCTCGACTAGCGGGGGTTACGAGCAGTACTTC. V gene TRBV9 combines with J gene TRBJ2-7; TRBD2 agrees at 12 bases. J lost 4 bases, V lost 4 bases, and 6 bases had no gene match. The CDR3 runs 15 residues. CDR1 is SGDLS, CDR2 YYNGEE, per germline.

The V and J genes are TRBV29-1 and TRBJ1-5, with TRBD1 matching over 7 bases. Germline lookup yields CDR1 SQVTM and CDR2 ANQGSEA. This CDR3 has 11 amino acids. Trimming took 5 bases from V and 13 from J; bases not matched to a gene: 8. The CDR3 DNA sequence: TGCAGCGTTTCAACCGGGACAGCGCAGCATTTT. Translating gives CSVSTGTAQHF.

The chain has TRBV7-2 and TRBJ1-6, with D perhaps matching TRBD1 (6 bases). The CDR3 covers 14 residues. Between the trimmed V and J ends, which lost 4 bases and 7 bases, there was a span of 11 bases. Germline lookup yields CDR1 SGHTA and CDR2 FQGNSA. The CDR3 DNA follows: TGTGCCAGCAGCTCAACAGGGAACAATTCACCCCTCCACTTT. This translates into CASSSTGNNSPLHF.

The chain couples TRBV28 to TRBJ2-7; 10 nucleotides agree with TRBD1. The germline V gene has CDR1 MDHEN and CDR2 SYDVKM. The CDR3 contains 15 residues. V lost 4 bases and J lost 2; bases outside the gene matches: 5. CDR3 in DNA: TGTGCCAGCAGTTGGACAGGGGGTAAGGCCTACGAGCAGTACTTC. Amino acid sequence: CASSWTGGKAYEQYF.

The chain employs TRBV5-6 and TRBJ2-1, with D possibly being TRBD1 (5 bases). V gave up 0 bases and J gave up 3 bases, with 7 bases separating them. The germline V gene has CDR1 SGHDT and CDR2 YYEEEE. CDR3 length equals 14 residues. In DNA, the CDR3 is TGTGCCAGCAGCTTGGGACAGTTCTACAATGAGCAGTTCTTC. Its protein product is CASSLGQFYNEQFF.

The chain is built from TRBV2 and TRBJ1-6; maybe TRBD1 (6 bases). The ends were cut back, 5 bases at V and 10 bases at J, with 12 bases in the middle. Germline V gene sequence: CDR1 SNHLY, CDR2 FYNNEI. The CDR3 is made up of 13 amino acids. CDR3 sequence (DNA): TGTGCCAGCAGTTCCAGGGGTGGCTCACCCCTCCACTTT. It translates to CASSSRGGSPLHF. Full variable domain (outside the CDR3, taken from reference TRBV2 and TRBJ1-6): EPEVTQTPSHQVTQMGQEVILRCVPISNHLYFYWYRQILGQKVEFLVSFYNNEISEKSEIFDDQFSVERPDGSNFTLKIRSTKLEDSAMYFCASSSRGGSPLHFGNGTRLTVT.

The V call is TRBV24-1, the J call TRBJ2-1; D unclear. Per germline, CDR1 KGHDR and CDR2 SFDVKD. Between the trimmed V and J ends, which lost 1 base and 2 bases, there was a span of 11 bases. The CDR3 has 16 amino acids. The CDR3 DNA is TGTGCCACCAGTGATTTTGCCGGACGGACCTACAATGAGCAGTTCTTC. As protein: CATSDFAGRTYNEQFF.

V is TRBV14 and J is TRBJ1-6; a weak D match, TRBD1 (5 bases). Germline V CDR1 and CDR2: SGHDN, FVKESK. This CDR3 spans 13 amino acids. V was trimmed by 1 base and J by 12 bases, leaving 10 bases between them. The CDR3 DNA reads as TGTGCCAGCAGCCAAGCCCCAGGGTTACCCCTCCACTTT. Translating it yields CASSQAPGLPLHF.